This TCR beta chain was sequenced during a study of T-cell reconstitution after alpha-beta-depleted transplantation in children. In its sample, this clonotype was seen many times. Construction of the TCRbeta library involved unique molecular identifiers. TCRdb redid the calling of the PCR reads with MiXCR, one entry per CDR3 protein. The sample has about 600,000 distinct CDR3 sequences, roughly a tenth seen once. Germline loops: CDR1 SQVTM, CDR2 ANQGSEA. This CDR3 comprises 17 residues. V lost 5 bases to trimming and J lost 0 bases; unmatched junction nucleotides: 8. The receptor was derived from a human donor who donated a stem cell graft to a child with acute myeloid leukemia. The chain couples TRBV29-1 to TRBJ2-1; 12 positions match TRBD2. Sequencing was performed on PBMCs from the stem cell graft donor, taken from the stem cell graft. CDR3 DNA: TGCAGCGTTAGGACTAGCGGGATCGGGATCTCCTACAATGAGCAGTTCTTC. Its protein product is CSVRTSGIGISYNEQFF.